The 29 T cell receptor beta chains given below trace back to one sample, sequenced in a study of shared clonotypes between healthy human individuals. The naive CD8 fraction comprised CD45RO-negative cells positively selected for CCR7 and excluded terminally differentiated effector memory CD45RA+ cells. Data came from immunoSEQ multiplex PCR; TCRdb stores just in-frame clones and leaves some out. In the table there are about 1,900,000 clones, about 94% of which are singletons. Sequenced: naive CD8+ T cells sorted from blood. These receptors were obtained from a man aged 18 to 30 in good health.

This clone came up a few times. The chain joins TRBV18 to TRBJ1-3; D uncertain. This CDR3 is built from 15 residues. V gave up 3 bases and J gave up 0 bases, with 9 bases separating them. CDR1 is KGHSH and CDR2 is LQKENI in the germline V gene. The CDR3 reads CASSPDGLSGNTIYF. The DNA for the CDR3 is TGTGCCAGCTCACCGGACGGACTCTCTGGAAACACCATATATTTT.

The rearrangement uses TRBV13 and TRBJ1-2; tentatively, D is TRBD1 (5 bases). This CDR3 spans 15 amino acids. Germline V gene lookup returns CDR1 PRHDT and CDR2 FYEKMQ (reference sequence). Between the trimmed V and J ends, which lost 5 bases and 0 bases, there was a span of 13 bases. The CDR3 bases are TGTGCCAGCAGCCCAGAGGGGAGGGCTAACTATGGCTACACCTTC. Its protein product is CASSPEGRANYGYTF.

This chain links TRBV6-6 with TRBJ2-7, with D tentatively TRBD2 (6 bases). The V end was cut by 8 bases, the J end by 4 bases, with 15 bases between. This CDR3 region has 13 residues. Per germline, CDR1 MNHNY and CDR2 SVGAGI (reference sequence). CDR3 residues: CASRGLGSYEQYF. The CDR3 DNA sequence: TGTGCCAGCCGGGGGTTAGGATCTTACGAGCAGTACTTC.

This clone was counted once. Other nucleotide sequences in the sample specify the same CDR3. V and J are TRBV13 and TRBJ1-6; maybe TRBD1 (6 bases). The ends were cut back, 5 bases at V and 0 bases at J, with 11 bases in the middle. The germline CDR1 and CDR2 sequences are PRHDT and FYEKMQ (reference sequence). CDR3 size: 16 residues. The CDR3, as DNA: TGTGCCAGCAGCCCTGGGGGCAGCTCCTATAATTCACCCCTCCACTTT. This translates into CASSPGGSSYNSPLHF. Drawing the rest from reference TRBV13 and TRBJ1-6, the complete variable domain is AAGVIQSPRHLIKEKRETATLKCYPIPRHDTVYWYQQGPGQDPQFLISFYEKMQSDKGSIPDRFSAQQFSDYHSELNMSSLELGDSALYFCASSPGGSSYNSPLHFGNGTRLTVT.

The chain combines TRBV13 with TRBJ2-7; possibly TRBD1 for D (6 bases). CDR1 is PRHDT and CDR2 is FYEKMQ in the germline V gene (reference sequence). The V and J ends lost 3 bases and 0 bases respectively, with 12 bases between them. This CDR3 comprises 15 residues. CDR3 in amino acids: CASSFRGQSSYEQYF. CDR3 sequence (DNA): TGTGCCAGCAGCTTTCGAGGACAGAGCTCCTACGAGCAGTACTTC.

This clone is a singleton in its sample. The rearrangement uses TRBV2 and TRBJ2-5; perhaps TRBD2 as D (6 bases). The CDR3 extends over 14 amino acids. Trimming removed 7 bases at V and 5 bases at J, with 17 bases between. The V gene's germline CDR1 is SNHLY and CDR2 FYNNEI. The CDR3 bases are TGTGCCAGCATTCCCACCCCGGGGGTTGAGACCCAGTACTTC. Translated: CASIPTPGVETQYF.

The chain combines TRBV27 with TRBJ2-2, with 7 positions matching TRBD2. V lost 6 bases, J lost 1 base, and 11 bases stayed unmatched. The CDR3 is 17 amino acids. Germline V gives CDR1 MNHEY, CDR2 SMNVEV (reference sequence). CDR3 nucleotide sequence: TGTGCCAGCAGCTTTTTCCCTTCGGGGGGGAACACCGGGGAGCTGTTTTTT. It yields the protein CASSFFPSGGNTGELFF.

The chain joins TRBV27 to TRBJ2-2; no clear D gene. CDR3 size: 13 residues. Per germline, CDR1 MNHEY and CDR2 SMNVEV (reference sequence). V was cut by 5 bases and J by 7 bases, with 11 bases left in between. The CDR3 spells CASSTHRDGELFF. For the CDR3, the DNA is TGTGCCAGCAGTACACATAGGGACGGGGAGCTGTTTTTT.

This chain connects TRBV7-8 to TRBJ2-5, with TRBD2 matching 15 bases. Trimming cost V 5 bases and J 6 bases; bases outside gene matches: 13. The CDR3 extends over 18 amino acids. From germline, CDR1 is SGHVS and CDR2 FQNEAQ. The CDR3 nucleotides are TGTGCCAGCAGCCCTGGACTAGCGGGGGGGCCAATCCTCCAGACCCAGTACTTC. Amino acids: CASSPGLAGGPILQTQYF.

The chain has TRBV7-9 and TRBJ1-6, with 7 bases lining up with TRBD1. V dropped 6 bases and J dropped 13; count of bases not matched to a gene: 6. The germline V gene encodes CDR1 SEHNR and CDR2 FQNEAQ (reference sequence). The CDR3 is made up of 12 amino acids. CDR3 in amino acids: CASRSDRVPLHF. CDR3 coding DNA: TGTGCCAGCAGATCCGACAGGGTCCCCCTCCACTTT.

This chain joins TRBV14 and TRBJ2-7, with TRBD1 matching over 8 bases. CDR1 and CDR2 from the germline V gene are SGHDN and FVKESK. The CDR3 has 14 amino acids. V shed 2 bases and J 5 bases; nucleotides not matched to a gene: 5. The CDR3 loop reads CASSQYRGFDEQYF. CDR3 coding DNA: TGTGCCAGCAGCCAATACAGGGGGTTCGACGAGCAGTACTTC.

The chain joins TRBV9 to TRBJ2-7; 8 nucleotides match TRBD1. V lost 0 bases, J lost 3 bases, and 5 bases stayed unmatched. Germline V lookup: CDR1 SGDLS, CDR2 YYNGEE. CDR3 length equals 15 residues. The DNA of the CDR3 is TGTGCCAGCAGCGTAGGCGGTGGGACAGGCTACGAGCAGTACTTC. Protein: CASSVGGGTGYEQYF. Full variable domain (rest looked up from reference TRBV9 and TRBJ2-7): DSGVTQTPKHLITATGQRVTLRCSPRSGDLSVYWYQQSLDQGLQFLIQYYNGEERAKGNILERFSAQQFPDLHSELNLSSLELGDSALYFCASSVGGGTGYEQYFGPGTRLTVT.

The chain joins TRBV2 to TRBJ2-1; D could derive from TRBD1 or TRBD2 (5 bases each). V was clipped by 8 bases and J by 5 bases, with 10 bases between them. Germline loops: CDR1 SNHLY, CDR2 FYNNEI. The length of the CDR3 is 12 residues. In DNA, the CDR3 is TGTGCCAGCGACAGCGGAGACAATGAGCAGTTCTTC. It specifies CASDSGDNEQFF.

This chain uses TRBV25-1 with TRBJ1-1; D uncertain. Deletions cut 6 bases from V and 5 bases from J, with 7 bases between. This CDR3 spans 11 amino acids. Germline CDR1 MGHDK, CDR2 SYGVNS. The CDR3 DNA is TGTGCCAGCAGGGTCGGAACTGAAGCTTTCTTT. Protein product: CASRVGTEAFF.

V is TRBV18 and J is TRBJ2-7; 11 bases align to TRBD2. This CDR3 comprises 14 residues. V lost 6 bases, J lost 4 bases, and 5 bases stayed unmatched. Germline-derived CDR1 and CDR2 are KGHSH and LQKENI. The CDR3 loop reads CASSGLAGQYEQYF. In DNA, the CDR3 is TGTGCCAGCTCCGGACTAGCGGGCCAATACGAGCAGTACTTC.

The V and J genes are TRBV2 and TRBJ2-5, with 8 bases matching TRBD1. The germline gives CDR1 SNHLY, CDR2 FYNNEI. The CDR3 is made up of 17 amino acids. V trimming: 6 bases; J trimming: 5 bases; junction bases outside the gene matches: 17. The CDR3 coding sequence is TGTGCCAGCAGCGCACAGGGGGTACGGGGGCACGATGAGACCCAGTACTTC. Translating it yields CASSAQGVRGHDETQYF.

The chain couples TRBV7-6 to TRBJ2-6, with 8 positions matching TRBD1. The junction had 6 bases not matched to a gene; V was cut back by 2 bases and J by 0 bases. Germline values: CDR1 SGHVS, CDR2 FNYEAQ. The CDR3 has 18 amino acids. This CDR3 reads CASSLTSGGPSGANVLTF. CDR3 in DNA: TGTGCCAGCAGCTTAACCTCAGGGGGCCCCTCTGGGGCCAACGTCCTGACTTTC.

This rearrangement joins TRBV13 to TRBJ2-2; D may match TRBD1 or TRBD2 (5 bases each). V dropped 0 bases and J dropped 6 bases, with 20 bases sitting between them. Per the germline V gene, CDR1 is PRHDT and CDR2 is FYEKMQ (reference sequence). This CDR3 has 18 residues. CDR3 amino acids: CASSLGIPGPGKSGELFF. The CDR3 DNA is TGTGCCAGCAGCTTAGGGATCCCGGGACCAGGGAAGTCCGGGGAGCTGTTTTTT.

The rearrangement links TRBV27 to TRBJ2-7; D is perhaps TRBD2 (6 bases). V lost 2 bases and J 4 bases, leaving 15 bases between the germline ends. This CDR3 region has 15 residues. Germline CDR1 and CDR2: MNHEY and SMNVEV (reference sequence). CDR3 protein: CASSLGVGGDYEQYF. CDR3 nucleotides: TGTGCCAGCAGTTTAGGCGTCGGCGGGGATTACGAGCAGTACTTC.

V gene TRBV2 combines with J gene TRBJ2-3; D is possibly TRBD1 (6 bases). The CDR3 consists of 15 residues. Germline V CDR1 and CDR2: SNHLY, FYNNEI. The V end lost 1 base, the J end lost 4 bases, and 12 bases lay between the germline ends. The CDR3 here is CASSEGYRDADTQYF. The CDR3 DNA reads TGTGCCAGCAGTGAAGGATACAGGGACGCAGATACGCAGTATTTT.

The genes are TRBV27 and TRBJ2-3, with D possibly matching TRBD1 (5 bases). Germline V lookup: CDR1 MNHEY, CDR2 SMNVEV (reference sequence). The V end lost 4 bases, the J end lost 3 bases, and 8 bases lay between the germline ends. The CDR3 is 13 residues long. CDR3 sequence reads: CASSWQGTDTQYF. CDR3 coding DNA: TGTGCCAGCAGTTGGCAGGGTACAGATACGCAGTATTTT.

This rearrangement joins TRBV7-9 to TRBJ2-2; either TRBD1 or TRBD2 may fit D (5 bases each). Between the trimmed V and J ends, which lost 5 bases and 4 bases, there was a span of 17 bases. The CDR3 spans 16 residues. Germline-derived CDR1 and CDR2 are SEHNR and FQNEAQ (reference sequence). The CDR3 DNA reads as TGTGCCAGCAGCAACACCCCACAGGAGGTCACCGGGGAGCTGTTTTTT. This encodes CASSNTPQEVTGELFF. The entire variable domain, with the rest obtained from reference TRBV7-9 and TRBJ2-2, is as follows: DTGVSQNPRHKITKRGQNVTFRCDPISEHNRLYWYRQTLGQGPEFLTYFQNEAQLEKSRLLSDRFSAERPKGSFSTLEIQRTEQGDSAMYLCASSNTPQEVTGELFFGEGSRLTVL.

V is TRBV30 and J is TRBJ2-7; D might be TRBD2 (6 bases). V lost 0 bases and J lost 5, with 17 bases in between. This CDR3 has 15 amino acids. Germline lookup yields CDR1 GTSNPN and CDR2 SVGIG (reference sequence). The CDR3 here is CAWSVAVGGLDEQYF. Written as DNA, the CDR3 is TGTGCCTGGAGTGTAGCCGTCGGGGGATTGGACGAGCAGTACTTC.

This chain connects TRBV15 to TRBJ1-6; D unclear. V was pared by 3 bases and J by 7 bases, with 7 bases between. The CDR3 consists of 13 residues. Germline lookup yields CDR1 LNHNV and CDR2 YYDKDF (reference sequence). The CDR3 region is CATSSGWNSPLHF. CDR3 nucleotide sequence: TGTGCCACCAGCAGTGGGTGGAATTCACCCCTCCACTTT.

The chain uses TRBV13 and TRBJ2-7; D not resolved. Trimming removed 0 bases at V and 5 bases at J, with 11 bases between. Germline assignment: CDR1 PRHDT and CDR2 FYEKMQ (reference sequence). The CDR3 runs to 14 residues. The DNA of the CDR3 is TGTGCCAGCAGCTTAGGAGCTAGATCGGACGAGCAGTACTTC. Protein sequence: CASSLGARSDEQYF. The full variable domain, its missing parts supplied by reference TRBV13 and TRBJ2-7, is AAGVIQSPRHLIKEKRETATLKCYPIPRHDTVYWYQQGPGQDPQFLISFYEKMQSDKGSIPDRFSAQQFSDYHSELNMSSLELGDSALYFCASSLGARSDEQYFGPGTRLTVT.

This chain links TRBV5-4 with TRBJ1-1; 7 nucleotides line up with TRBD1. The V segment lost 3 bases and the J segment 6 bases; nucleotides outside the gene matches: 5. Per germline, CDR1 SGHNT and CDR2 YYREEE (reference sequence). The CDR3 runs to 13 residues. In DNA, the CDR3 is TGTGCCAGCAGCTGGGGCGGACAGGCTGAAGCTTTCTTT. It encodes CASSWGGQAEAFF.

A note on this clone: At the DNA level, this CDR3 is encoded by other sequences in the same sample as well. This chain uses TRBV5-1 with TRBJ2-5, with D possibly being TRBD2 (5 bases). The germline gives CDR1 SGHRS, CDR2 YFSETQ. This CDR3 comprises 14 residues. V was trimmed by 0 bases and J by 4 bases, leaving 10 bases between them. CDR3 coding DNA: TGCGCCAGCAGCTTGGGCGAGGGAAGAGAGACCCAGTACTTC. This translates into CASSLGEGRETQYF.

The CDR3 spells CASSLRRNEKLFF. CDR3 in DNA: TGTGCCAGCAGTTTGAGGCGGAATGAAAAACTGTTTTTT. This chain links TRBV27 with TRBJ1-4; D not resolved. V lost 3 bases, J lost 5 bases, and 7 bases lay in between. Germline values: CDR1 MNHEY, CDR2 SMNVEV (reference sequence). This CDR3 has 13 residues.

The chain recombines TRBV7-2 with TRBJ2-1, with 15 bases fitting TRBD2. V lost 3 bases, J lost 1 base, and 7 bases stayed unmatched. This CDR3 contains 19 residues. Germline V gene data show CDR1 as SGHTA and CDR2 as FQGNSA. The CDR3 loop reads CASSFVGLAGGPSYNEQFF. The CDR3 nucleotides read TGTGCCAGCAGCTTCGTGGGACTAGCGGGAGGACCTTCCTACAATGAGCAGTTCTTC.